This T cell receptor beta chain was recorded in a study of STAT5B mutations in CD4+ large granular lymphocyte leukemia. Study-wide points: No patients shared main leukemic clonotypes, though roughly 25% appeared at low frequency elsewhere.

The survey-level immunoSEQ assay was used. Generated by immunoSEQ multiplex PCR, the TCRdb table keeps only in-frame clones and is missing some. The table shows 20,000 to 25,000 clones, with 70% to 75% occurring only once. With regard to this clone: What it binds is unknown.

This CDR3 has 13 amino acids. Germline values: CDR1 LNHNV, CDR2 YYDKDF (reference sequence). What was sequenced was CD4+ T cells from blood buffy coats. The chain links TRBV15 to TRBJ2-5; 8 bases match TRBD2. The J call may be mistaken, given a closer DNA end match to TRBJ2-7. The TCR comes from a human donor in good health. The CDR3 nucleotides read TGTGCCACCAGCATGGCTAGCGGGTACGAGCAGTACTTC. Protein product: CATSMASGYEQYF.